This T cell receptor beta chain was sequenced during a study of TIL therapy for anti-PD-1-resistant metastatic lung cancer. About the study: Most patients had lung adenocarcinoma; a handful of tumors were EGFR-mutant, two ALK-rearranged; half smoked currently or formerly. Tumors carried a median approximately 1.6 non-synonymous mutations per megabase.

Sample time point: pre-treatment sample, taken before nivolumab and TIL therapy. Adults with stage 4 NSCLC were enrolled in a phase I trial. The libraries were made with immunoSEQ v3. The data were produced by immunoSEQ multiplex PCR, yet TCRdb's version contains in-frame clones alone and is incomplete. The sample yields approximately 47,000 clones, approximately 86% seen once. CDR3 length equals 12 residues. Trimming cost V 6 bases and J 8 bases, with 13 bases left between them. Germline CDR1 and CDR2: MNHEY and SVGAGI. The chain links TRBV6-5 to TRBJ1-2; TRBD1 might be the D (5 bases). Source: blood, taken at baseline. This TCR was sampled from a person aged 25-80 years with non-small cell lung cancer. The CDR3 here is CASRTDIGGYTF. The CDR3 DNA sequence: TGTGCCAGCAGGACAGACATCGGCGGCTACACCTTC.